This T cell receptor (beta chain) derives from a study of beta chain features in type 1 diabetes. Points from the study as a whole: Still unanswered here is whether HLA type influences TCRB rearrangement. Shorter TCRB CDR3s, moderately but significantly so, marked every one of the four CD4+ subsets in Type 1 diabetes patients.

Points on this clone: Its specificity is not known.

This CDR3 has 15 residues. With 2 bases clipped from V and 10 bases from J, the junction kept 7 bases outside the gene matches. The germline CDR1 and CDR2 sequences are MNHEY and SVGAGI. cDNA synthesis used the whole RNA isolate, giving expressed TCRB sequences. Clones were sequenced by immunoSEQ multiplex PCR, and TCRdb holds only the in-frame ones, with some missing. The table has about 660,000 clones, about 14% seen once. The sequenced sample consisted of naive CD4+ T cells from blood. The receptor was isolated from a man younger than 30 with type 1 diabetes. The genes are TRBV6-5 and TRBJ1-4; TRBD1 matches 10 bases. CDR3 loop: CASSYLGTGAGKLFF. The CDR3 DNA reads TGTGCCAGCAGTTACCTCGGGACAGGGGCAGGAAAACTGTTTTTT.